The clone carrying this T cell receptor (beta chain) was recorded only once. Methods used by the authors: For nucleated cells, counts were estimated from reference gene primer amplification. Generated by immunoSEQ multiplex PCR, the TCRdb table keeps only in-frame clones and is missing some. V, J and clone size are those of that table, while D and trimming were read from the DNA. The sample carries hundreds of thousands of clones, over 80% recorded once. CDR3 size: 16 residues. The V gene's germline CDR1 is MDHEN and CDR2 SYDVKM. Deletions cut 8 bases from V and 0 bases from J, with 17 bases between. The data stem from a study of blood T cell repertoires in COVID-19. Overall study context: From the United States, Italy and Spain came samples of acute and convalescent COVID-19.

Specimen: peripheral blood. This chain uses TRBV28 with TRBJ1-3, with D perhaps matching TRBD1 (6 bases). The sequence was collected from a woman aged 18-29 years with acute or convalescent COVID-19. The CDR3 loop reads CASLRAGTPSGNTIYF. CDR3 DNA: TGTGCCAGCCTGCGGGCCGGGACACCCTCTGGAAACACCATATATTTT. The whole variable domain, remainder taken from reference TRBV28 and TRBJ1-3, is DVKVTQSSRYLVKRTGEKVFLECVQDMDHENMFWYRQDPGLGLRLIYFSYDVKMKEKGDIPEGYSVSREKKERFSLILESASTNQTSMYLCASLRAGTPSGNTIYFGEGSWLTVV.